This entry describes one TCR beta chain. The data were obtained in a study of blood T cell repertoires in COVID-19. Study in general: The study drew acute and convalescent COVID-19 samples from the United States, Italy and Spain. Sources were T cells, B-cell-depleted T cells, or PBMCs; the material itself was cDNA or gDNA.

CDR3 size: 14 residues. Germline loops: CDR1 SEHNR, CDR2 FQNEAQ (reference sequence). V was pared by 4 bases and J by 4 bases, with 5 bases of the junction left unmatched. Donors in Cohort 3 counted as recovered after two negative PCRs, clearance, or symptom resolution. Profiled with immunoSEQ multiplex PCR; TCRdb holds only in-frame clones, not every one. The sample has fewer than 450,000 clones; less than 90% are singletons. This sequence originates from a woman in her 30s who had recovered from COVID-19. This chain uses TRBV7-9 with TRBJ1-2, with TRBD1 matching 8 bases. Sample: PBMCs or T cells enriched from blood (not recorded which). The CDR3 bases are TGTGCCAGCAGCTCGGGACAGGAGATCTATGGCTACACCTTC. Its translation: CASSSGQEIYGYTF.